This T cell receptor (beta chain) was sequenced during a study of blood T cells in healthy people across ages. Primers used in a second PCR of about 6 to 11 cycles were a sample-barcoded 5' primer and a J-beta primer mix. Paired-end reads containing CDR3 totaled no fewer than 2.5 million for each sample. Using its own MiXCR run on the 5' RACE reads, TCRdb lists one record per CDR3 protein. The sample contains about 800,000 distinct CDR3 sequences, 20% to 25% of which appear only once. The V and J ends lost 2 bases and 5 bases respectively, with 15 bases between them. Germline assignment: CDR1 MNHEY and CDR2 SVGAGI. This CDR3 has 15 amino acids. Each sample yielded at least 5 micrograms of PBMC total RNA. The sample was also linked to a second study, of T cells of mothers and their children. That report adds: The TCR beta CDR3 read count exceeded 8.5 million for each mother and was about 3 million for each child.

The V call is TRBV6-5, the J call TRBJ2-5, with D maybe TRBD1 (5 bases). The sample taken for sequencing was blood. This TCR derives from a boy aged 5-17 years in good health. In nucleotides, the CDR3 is TGTGCCAGCAGTTACGGGGCAGGGAATGGGGAGACCCAGTACTTC. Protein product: CASSYGAGNGETQYF.